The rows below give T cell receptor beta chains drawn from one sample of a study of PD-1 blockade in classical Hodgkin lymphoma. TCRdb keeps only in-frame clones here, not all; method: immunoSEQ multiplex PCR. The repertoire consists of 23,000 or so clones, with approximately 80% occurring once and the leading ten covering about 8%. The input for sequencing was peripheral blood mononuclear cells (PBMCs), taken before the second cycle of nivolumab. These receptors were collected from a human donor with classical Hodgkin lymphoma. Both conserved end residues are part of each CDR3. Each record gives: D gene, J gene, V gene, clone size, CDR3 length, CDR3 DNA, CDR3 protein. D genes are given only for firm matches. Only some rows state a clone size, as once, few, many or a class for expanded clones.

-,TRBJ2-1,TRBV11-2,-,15,TGTGCCAGCAGCCCGGGCCCTAGCTCCTACAATGAGCAGTTCTTC,CASSPGPSSYNEQFF
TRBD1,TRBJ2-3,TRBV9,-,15,TGTGCCAGCAGCGCCGGGGACAGGACCCCAGATACGCAGTATTTT,CASSAGDRTPDTQYF
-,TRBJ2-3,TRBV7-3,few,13,TGTGCCAGCAGCTTAGTCGAGTCCTCAACGCAGTATTTT,CASSLVESSTQYF
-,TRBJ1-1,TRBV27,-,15,TGTGCCAGCAGTTTAGAGACAGGAAGGCTCACTGAAGCTTTCTTT,CASSLETGRLTEAFF
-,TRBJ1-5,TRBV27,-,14,TGTGCCAGCAGTTTCGCAGGGCTAGGGCAGCCCCAGCATTTT,CASSFAGLGQPQHF
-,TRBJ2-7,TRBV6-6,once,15,TGTGCCAGCACCCTGGCAGGGTCCAGCTCCTACGAGCAGTACTTC,CASTLAGSSSYEQYF
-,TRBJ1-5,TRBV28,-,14,TGTGCCAGCAGTTTAATGGGGCGGAATCAGCCCCAGCATTTT,CASSLMGRNQPQHF
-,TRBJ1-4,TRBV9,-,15,TGTGCCAGCAGCGCCGGGGGATCAACTAATGAAAAACTGTTTTTT,CASSAGGSTNEKLFF
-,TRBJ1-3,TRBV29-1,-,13,TGCAGCGTTGATAAGGTCTCTGGAAACACCATATATTTT,CSVDKVSGNTIYF
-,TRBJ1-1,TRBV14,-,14,TGTGCCAGCAGCCAAGATATCGTGAACACTGAAGCTTTCTTT,CASSQDIVNTEAFF
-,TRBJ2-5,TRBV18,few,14,TGTGCCAGCTCGTCGACAGGATGGCAAGAGACCCAGTACTTC,CASSSTGWQETQYF
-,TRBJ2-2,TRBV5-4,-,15,TGTGCCAGCAGCTTGGACAGGTTGAAGGCCGGGGAGCTGTTTTTT,CASSLDRLKAGELFF
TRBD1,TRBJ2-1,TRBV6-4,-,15,TGTGCCAGCAGTGACGGGACAGATTCCTACAATGAGCAGTTCTTC,CASSDGTDSYNEQFF
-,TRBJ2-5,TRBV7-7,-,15,TGTGCTAGCAGCTCAACCCCAGGGTCACAAGAGACCCAGTACTTC,CASSSTPGSQETQYF
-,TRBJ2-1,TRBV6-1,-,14,TGTGCCAGCACAGAGATAGGGATGAGGAATGAGCAGTTCTTC,CASTEIGMRNEQFF
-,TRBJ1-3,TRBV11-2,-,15,TGTGCCAGCAGCTTAGTTCCCGACCGTGGAAACACCATATATTTT,CASSLVPDRGNTIYF
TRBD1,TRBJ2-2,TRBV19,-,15,TGTGCCAGTAGTATGGACAGGGGGCATGGCGGGGAGCTGTTTTTT,CASSMDRGHGGELFF
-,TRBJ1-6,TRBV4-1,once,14,TGCGCCAGCACCACTTGGGAAAATAATTCACCCCTCCACTTT,CASTTWENNSPLHF
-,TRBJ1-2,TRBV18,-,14,TGTGCCAGCTCACCCGGACGGGATAACTATGGCTACACCTTC,CASSPGRDNYGYTF
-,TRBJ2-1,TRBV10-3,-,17,TGTGCCATCAGTGAACAACTAGCTTCCCCATCCTACAATGAGCAGTTCTTC,CAISEQLASPSYNEQFF
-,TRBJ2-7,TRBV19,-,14,TGTGCCAGTAGCGTACAGGGTGGGGAGAACGAGCAGTACTTC,CASSVQGGENEQYF
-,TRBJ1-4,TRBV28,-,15,TGTGCCAGCAGTTCACTACAGGGAATTAATGAAAAACTGTTTTTT,CASSSLQGINEKLFF
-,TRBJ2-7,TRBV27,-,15,TGTGCCAGCAGTCCACCTGCGGGACAGATCTACGAGCAGTACTTC,CASSPPAGQIYEQYF
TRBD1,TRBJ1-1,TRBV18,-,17,TGTGCCAGCTCACCGTCCGGGACAGGGGGCCCGGACACTGAAGCTTTCTTT,CASSPSGTGGPDTEAFF
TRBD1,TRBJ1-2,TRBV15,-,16,TGTGCCACCAGCCGAACATGGGACAGGGGGTTGGATGGCTACACCTTC,CATSRTWDRGLDGYTF
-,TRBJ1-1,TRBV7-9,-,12,TGTGCCAGCAGCTTATTAAGCACTGAAGCTTTCTTT,CASSLLSTEAFF
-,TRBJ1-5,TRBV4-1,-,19,TGCGCCAGCAGCCAAGGCAAGACAGGAGGCCACCTTCGAAATCAGCCCCAGCATTTT,CASSQGKTGGHLRNQPQHF